The 27 T cell receptor beta chains below were found in one sample sequenced in a study of blood T cell repertoires in COVID-19. Sequencing was performed with immunoSEQ multiplex PCR; in TCRdb, only in-frame clones are kept and a portion is missing. The top ten clones hold 2.5% to 3% of a sample with 180,000 or so clones, around 80% of them seen once. The specimen sequenced was peripheral blood. All receptors derive from a woman older than 75 with active or convalescent COVID-19.

The CDR3 region is CASSKRGGISYEQYF. In DNA form, the CDR3 reads TGTGCCAGTAGCAAACGGGGGGGGATCTCCTACGAGCAGTACTTC. V gene TRBV19 combines with J gene TRBJ2-7, with TRBD2 matching 8 bases. V was clipped by 6 bases and J by 0 bases; unmatched bases: 7. The CDR3 sequence is 15 residues long. Germline CDR1 is LNHDA and CDR2 is SQIVND (reference sequence).

The gene calls are TRBV28 and TRBJ2-3; tentative D call: TRBD1 (5 bases). The CDR3 runs 13 residues. CDR1 and CDR2 (germline): MDHEN, SYDVKM. V lost 2 bases and J 3 bases, leaving 6 bases between the germline ends. As DNA, the CDR3 is TGTGCCAGCAGTTTACAGGGAACAGATACGCAGTATTTT. It translates to CASSLQGTDTQYF.

The chain has TRBV30 and TRBJ1-1; TRBD1 matches 7 bases. This CDR3 is 14 amino acids long. Per the germline V gene, CDR1 is GTSNPN and CDR2 is SVGIG (reference sequence). J lost 4 bases, V lost 3 bases, and 8 bases had no gene match. DNA of the CDR3: TGTGCCTGGAGGGGGAATACAGGGGTCACTGAAGCTTTCTTT. It yields the protein CAWRGNTGVTEAFF. Based on the CDR3 plus reference TRBV30 and TRBJ1-1, the full variable domain is SQTIHQWPATLVQPVGSPLSLECTVEGTSNPNLYWYRQAAGRGLQLLFYSVGIGQISSEVPQNLSASRPQDRQFILSSKKLLLSDSGFYLCAWRGNTGVTEAFFGQGTRLTVV.

This chain links TRBV7-6 with TRBJ2-7; TRBD2 matches 11 bases. V lost 1 base to trimming and J lost 5 bases; unmatched junction nucleotides: 10. CDR1 and CDR2 from the germline V gene are SGHVS and FNYEAQ. The CDR3 consists of 17 residues. This CDR3 is CASSLERLAGGPHEQYF. DNA of the CDR3: TGTGCCAGCAGCTTAGAACGGCTAGCGGGGGGCCCCCACGAGCAGTACTTC. Complete variable domain (other parts from reference TRBV7-6 and TRBJ2-7): GAGVSQSPRYKVTKRGQDVALRCDPISGHVSLYWYRQALGQGPEFLTYFNYEAQQDKSGLPNDRFSAERPEGSISTLTIQRTEQRDSAMYRCASSLERLAGGPHEQYFGPGTRLTVT.

CDR3 sequence (DNA): TGTGCCACCAGTGATGGGACAGGGAGTGGAGAAAAACTGTTTTTT. Amino acid sequence: CATSDGTGSGEKLFF. The V gene is TRBV24-1, the J gene TRBJ1-4; 9 bases align to TRBD1. The V segment lost 3 bases and the J segment 8 bases; nucleotides outside the gene matches: 6. Germline V CDR1 and CDR2: KGHDR, SFDVKD. This CDR3 is built from 15 residues.

The chain couples TRBV5-4 to TRBJ2-7; TRBD1 agrees at 10 bases. Germline CDR1 SGHNT, CDR2 YYREEE (reference sequence). The ends lost 4 bases at V and 2 bases at J; junction bases unmatched: 12. CDR3 length equals 17 residues. Here the CDR3 DNA reads TGTGCCAGCAGCCAGGGACAGGGGTTCGGGGGAACCTACGAGCAGTACTTC. Encoded protein: CASSQGQGFGGTYEQYF.

The V gene is TRBV27, the J gene TRBJ2-4, with 11 positions matching TRBD2. With V trimmed by 10 bases and J by 0 bases, 11 bases remained unmatched. Germline-derived CDR1 and CDR2 are MNHEY and SMNVEV (reference sequence). The CDR3 runs to 17 residues. The CDR3 coding sequence is TGTGCCATTGACGGGACTAGCGGAATTCTAGCCAAAAACATTCAGTACTTC. The encoded protein is CAIDGTSGILAKNIQYF.

This clone was seen only once. The V and J genes are TRBV18 and TRBJ2-2; the match to TRBD1 covers 8 bases. V gave up 2 bases and J gave up 8 bases; unmatched junction bases: 10. Per germline, CDR1 KGHSH and CDR2 LQKENI. The CDR3 covers 16 residues. The DNA of the CDR3 is TGTGCCAGCTCACCATCGGGTCAGGGGGCGTCGGGGGAGCTGTTTTTT. Protein product: CASSPSGQGASGELFF.

This clone occurred once. J is TRBJ2-2 and V is TRBV3-1 (or the pseudogene TRBV3-2); D perhaps matches TRBD1 (6 bases). The germline V gene has CDR1 LGHDT and CDR2 YNNKEL (reference sequence). The CDR3 runs 15 residues. Trimming took off 3 bases at V and 4 bases at J, with 12 bases between the two ends. The CDR3 sequence is CASSHTGSGTGELFF. The CDR3 DNA reads as TGTGCCAGCAGCCATACAGGGTCGGGCACCGGGGAGCTGTTTTTT.

The rearrangement joins TRBV19 to TRBJ2-3, with 10 bases lining up with TRBD2. In germline, CDR1 is LNHDA, CDR2 SQIVND (reference sequence). Trimming at V came to 3 bases and at J to 1 base, leaving 1 base not matched to a gene. This CDR3 is 15 amino acids long. CDR3 nucleotides: TGTGCCAGTAGTATCACTAGCGGGGGCACAGATACGCAGTATTTT. The encoded protein is CASSITSGGTDTQYF. The full variable domain, in which reference TRBV19 and TRBJ2-3 provide the parts outside the CDR3, is DGGITQSPKYLFRKEGQNVTLSCEQNLNHDAMYWYRQDPGQGLRLIYYSQIVNDFQKGDIAEGYSVSREKKESFPLTVTSAQKNPTAFYLCASSITSGGTDTQYFGPGTRLTVL.

V gene TRBV20-1 combines with J gene TRBJ2-1; D ambiguous. Deletions cut 0 bases from V and 12 bases from J, with 9 bases between. The germline V gene has CDR1 DFQATT and CDR2 SNEGSKA (reference sequence). The CDR3 has 11 residues. The CDR3 protein is CSARDVPGQFF. The CDR3 nucleotides are TGCAGTGCTAGAGATGTTCCAGGGCAGTTCTTC.

The chain links TRBV6-5 to TRBJ1-5; weak D call: TRBD1 (5 bases). CDR3 size: 15 residues. V was pared by 6 bases and J by 5 bases, with 17 bases between. Germline assignment: CDR1 MNHEY and CDR2 SVGAGI. The chain's CDR3 is CASSLTGFIDQPQHF. The CDR3 DNA is TGTGCCAGCAGCCTTACAGGTTTCATCGATCAGCCCCAGCATTTT.

This chain links TRBV6-5 with TRBJ1-6; D uncertain. This CDR3 is built from 14 residues. Germline values: CDR1 MNHEY, CDR2 SVGAGI. V lost 7 bases and J 9 bases, leaving 16 bases between the germline ends. The CDR3 spells CASTGGNRVSPLHF. The CDR3 DNA reads as TGTGCCAGCACAGGCGGGAATCGTGTTTCACCCCTCCACTTT.

V and J are TRBV10-3 and TRBJ1-4; D is possibly TRBD1 (5 bases). The germline V gene encodes CDR1 ENHRY and CDR2 SYGVKD. V lost 0 bases and J lost 7, with 12 bases in between. The CDR3 loop spans 15 amino acids. The CDR3 region has the DNA TGTGCCATCAGTGAGTCCTCGACAGTCGGTGAAAAACTGTTTTTT. It translates to CAISESSTVGEKLFF.

The chain couples TRBV6-2 or TRBV6-3 to TRBJ1-2; unclear D gene. The CDR3 is 19 residues long. Between the trimmed V and J ends, which lost 0 bases and 4 bases, there was a span of 24 bases. The V gene's germline CDR1 is MNHEY and CDR2 SVGEGT. In nucleotides, the CDR3 is TGTGCCAGCAGTTACTCGATCGGTATAGGAACAGCTTATTCCTATGGCTACACCTTC. This encodes CASSYSIGIGTAYSYGYTF.

This clone occurred once. The V gene is TRBV6-5, the J gene TRBJ2-1, with 7 bases matching TRBD1. The CDR3 runs 13 residues. The ends lost 6 bases at V and 16 bases at J; junction bases unmatched: 15. Looked up from germline, CDR1 is MNHEY and CDR2 is SVGAGI. CDR3 DNA: TGTGCCAGCAGCCTCCATCGGGACAGCGACCGTTTCTTC. Translating gives CASSLHRDSDRFF.

The CDR3 coding sequence is TGCGCCAGCAGCCAAGATCCAACAGGGGCTGAAGCTTTCTTT. Amino acids: CASSQDPTGAEAFF. The chain carries TRBV4-1 and TRBJ1-1; 7 nucleotides match TRBD1. There are 14 residues in the CDR3. V gave up 0 bases and J gave up 6 bases; unmatched junction bases: 4. Germline CDR1 MGHRA, CDR2 YSYEKL.

The chain uses TRBV4-2 and TRBJ2-3; D unresolved. V lost 0 bases, J lost 2 bases, and 6 bases lay in between. Germline V gives CDR1 LGHNA, CDR2 YNFKEQ. The CDR3 totals 14 residues. CDR3 residues: CASSQEALTDTQYF. The CDR3 bases are TGTGCCAGCAGCCAAGAGGCCCTCACAGATACGCAGTATTTT.

The chain recombines TRBV11-3 with TRBJ1-5, with D uncertain. The CDR3 consists of 17 residues. V lost 1 base to trimming and J lost 3 bases, with 16 bases between them. Germline values: CDR1 SGHNT, CDR2 YENEEA. This CDR3 reads CASSLGASLLINQPQHF. Written as DNA, the CDR3 is TGTGCCAGCAGCTTAGGTGCCAGTCTACTAATCAATCAGCCCCAGCATTTT.

CDR3: CASSPGQGQPQHF. The CDR3 coding sequence is TGTGCCAGCAGCCCCGGACAGGGGCAGCCCCAGCATTTT. The chain is built from TRBV7-3 and TRBJ1-5; 9 nucleotides align to TRBD1. This CDR3 has 13 amino acids. Per the germline V gene, CDR1 is SGHTA and CDR2 is FQGTGA. The V segment lost 5 bases and the J segment 7 bases; nucleotides outside the gene matches: 3.

The gene calls are TRBV19 and TRBJ1-6; TRBD1 aligns across 12 bases. Germline CDR1 reads LNHDA; CDR2 reads SQIVND (reference sequence). J was trimmed by 7 bases and V by 6 bases; bases with no gene match: 4. The CDR3 runs 15 residues. This chain's CDR3 is CASRGTGGWNSPLHF. CDR3 DNA sequence: TGTGCCAGTAGAGGGACAGGGGGCTGGAATTCACCCCTCCACTTT.

The chain has TRBV2 and TRBJ1-5; 9 bases are a match to TRBD1. V was clipped by 0 bases and J by 11 bases; unmatched bases: 5. Per germline, CDR1 SNHLY and CDR2 FYNNEI. This CDR3 is 14 amino acids long. CDR3 in amino acids: CASSEALRQGAQHF. The CDR3 region has the DNA TGTGCCAGCAGTGAAGCGCTTCGACAGGGGGCCCAGCATTTT.

This clone occurred once. The V gene is TRBV28, the J gene TRBJ1-1; 7 bases map to TRBD1. The CDR3 is 15 amino acids. Germline V gene sequence: CDR1 MDHEN, CDR2 SYDVKM. V trimming: 6 bases; J trimming: 4 bases; junction bases outside the gene matches: 11. CDR3 nucleotide sequence: TGTGCCAGCAGCCGCACAGGGGCCACTTCCACTGAAGCTTTCTTT. Protein sequence: CASSRTGATSTEAFF.

This clone was seen once. CDR3 sequence reads: CASSLDRAWPEAFF. The CDR3 region has the DNA TGTGCCAGCAGTTTGGACAGGGCATGGCCTGAAGCTTTCTTT. V and J are TRBV2 and TRBJ1-1; the match to TRBD1 covers 8 bases. Unmatched junction bases numbered 8, after V lost 5 bases and J lost 6 bases. The CDR3 has 14 amino acids. Looked up from germline, CDR1 is SNHLY and CDR2 is FYNNEI. Full variable domain (missing parts from reference TRBV2 and TRBJ1-1): EPEVTQTPSHQVTQMGQEVILRCVPISNHLYFYWYRQILGQKVEFLVSFYNNEISEKSEIFDDQFSVERPDGSNFTLKIRSTKLEDSAMYFCASSLDRAWPEAFFGQGTRLTVV.

As concerns this clone: The junction does not match germline at one end; this may be a read error. The genes are TRBV28 and TRBJ1-5; D is unclear. Per germline, CDR1 MDHEN and CDR2 SYDVKM. The CDR3 has 12 amino acids. CDR3 amino acids: CASSLGNQPQHF. The CDR3 region has the DNA TGTGCCAGCAGTTTGGGCAACCAGCCCCAGCATTTT.

The chain joins TRBV24-1 to TRBJ2-7; 9 nucleotides line up with TRBD1. The CDR3 extends over 17 amino acids. Losses at the gene ends were 0 bases for V and 3 bases for J; bases not matched to a gene: 8. CDR1 KGHDR and CDR2 SFDVKD come from the germline V gene. The CDR3 DNA follows: TGTGCCACCAGTGATTTGTCGTGGGACAGGGAGAACTACGAGCAGTACTTC. It yields the protein CATSDLSWDRENYEQYF.

This chain connects TRBV5-4 to TRBJ1-2, with 9 bases lining up with TRBD1. V lost 4 bases and J lost 11; bases outside the gene matches: 9. Per the germline V gene, CDR1 is SGHNT and CDR2 is YYREEE (reference sequence). The CDR3 totals 13 residues. The CDR3 DNA is TGTGCCAGCAGCGATGGGACAGGGCGAATGTACACCTTC. Translation gives CASSDGTGRMYTF.